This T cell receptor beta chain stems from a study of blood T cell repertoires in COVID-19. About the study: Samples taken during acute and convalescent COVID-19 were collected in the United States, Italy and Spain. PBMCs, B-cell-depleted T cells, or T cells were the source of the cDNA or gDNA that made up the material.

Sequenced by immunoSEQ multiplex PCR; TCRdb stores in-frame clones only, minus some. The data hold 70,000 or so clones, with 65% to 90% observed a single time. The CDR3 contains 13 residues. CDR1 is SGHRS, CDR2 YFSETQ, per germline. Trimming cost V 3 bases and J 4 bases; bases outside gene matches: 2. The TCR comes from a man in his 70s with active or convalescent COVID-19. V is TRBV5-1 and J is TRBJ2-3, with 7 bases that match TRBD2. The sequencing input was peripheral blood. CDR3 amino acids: CASSSGGSDTQYF. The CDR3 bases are TGCGCCAGCAGCTCGGGGGGATCAGATACGCAGTATTTT.